This paragraph covers one T cell receptor beta chain sequence. The data derive from a study of blood T cell repertoires in COVID-19. Study as a whole: The origin of the acute and convalescent COVID-19 samples was the United States, Italy and Spain. Sources were T cells, B-cell-depleted T cells, or PBMCs; the material itself was cDNA or gDNA.

Per the original methods: The authors estimated nucleated cell counts from reference gene primer amplification. Repertoires were generated with immunoSEQ multiplex PCR, while TCRdb's copy carries only in-frame clones and drops some. V, J and clone size are those of that table, while D and trimming were read from the DNA. This sample has about 250,000 clones, with roughly 80% found just once. The sample consisted of peripheral blood. This TCR came from an older man with acute or convalescent COVID-19.

The CDR3 protein is CASSQDLGTGVYF. The CDR3, as DNA: TGTGCCAGCAGCCAAGATCTTGGGACAGGGGTCTACTTC. This chain links TRBV3-1 (or the pseudogene TRBV3-2) with TRBJ2-7; 10 nucleotides line up with TRBD1. Germline CDR1 LGHDT, CDR2 YNNKEL (reference sequence). The CDR3 consists of 13 residues. V shed 0 bases and J 13 bases; nucleotides not matched to a gene: 6.